This passage covers 22 T cell receptor beta chains from one sample sequenced in a study of T cell responses to AZD1222 COVID-19 vaccine. The assay was immunoSEQ multiplex PCR, and TCRdb's table has in-frame clones only and misses some. The sample has about 170,000 clones, 85% to 90% seen once. The sample consisted of peripheral blood, taken on day 0 of AZD1222 vaccination. The receptors derive from an adult in good health.

This clone was seen a handful of times. For the CDR3, the DNA is TGTGCCAGCAGTTACTCAGGCGGCCTAATGAACACTGAAGCTTTCTTT. Its protein is CASSYSGGLMNTEAFF. The chain couples TRBV6-5 to TRBJ1-1; D gene unclear. Germline lookup yields CDR1 MNHEY and CDR2 SVGAGI. V lost 0 bases, J lost 0 bases, and 11 bases lay in between. The CDR3 covers 16 residues.

J is TRBJ2-1 and V is TRBV29-1; D might be TRBD1 (5 bases). The germline gives CDR1 SQVTM, CDR2 ANQGSEA. This CDR3 has 14 amino acids. Trimming took off 3 bases at V and 2 bases at J, with 11 bases between the two ends. The chain's CDR3 is CSVEGLPPYNEQFF. CDR3 nucleotides: TGCAGCGTTGAGGGGCTCCCCCCCTACAATGAGCAGTTCTTC.

The chain recombines TRBV11-1 with TRBJ2-7, with 7 positions matching TRBD1. J lost 5 bases, V lost 2 bases, and 3 bases had no gene match. This CDR3 contains 13 residues. The germline V gene encodes CDR1 SGHAT and CDR2 FQDESV (reference sequence). The CDR3 DNA reads TGTGCCAGCAGCTTAAGGGGGCCCAACGAGCAGTACTTC. Translated, it gives CASSLRGPNEQYF.

The V gene is TRBV5-1, the J gene TRBJ2-5; 15 bases are a match to TRBD2. Germline CDR1 SGHRS, CDR2 YFSETQ. CDR3 length: 17 residues. The trim removed 4 bases at V and 0 bases at J, leaving 4 bases unmatched. This CDR3 is CASSPGLAGGYQETQYF. CDR3 in DNA: TGCGCCAGCAGCCCGGGACTAGCGGGGGGCTACCAAGAGACCCAGTACTTC.

This chain uses TRBV5-1 with TRBJ2-7; the D is unclear. Trimming removed 0 bases at V and 3 bases at J, with 10 bases between. CDR3 length equals 14 residues. The germline V gene has CDR1 SGHRS and CDR2 YFSETQ. CDR3 nucleotide sequence: TGCGCCAGCAGCTTGGCGCGGATGAGCTACGAGCAGTACTTC. Protein product: CASSLARMSYEQYF.

The V gene is TRBV5-1, the J gene TRBJ2-7, with 8 bases lining up with TRBD1. The CDR3 has 14 amino acids. CDR1 is SGHRS and CDR2 is YFSETQ in the germline V gene. V dropped 2 bases and J dropped 5; count of bases not matched to a gene: 6. CDR3 coding DNA: TGCGCCAGCAGCTTTGGACAGGGTGGCAACGAGCAGTACTTC. It translates to CASSFGQGGNEQYF.

This clone was recorded once. CDR3 amino acids: CAWSVVRGYGYTF. The CDR3 bases are TGTGCCTGGAGTGTAGTCAGGGGCTATGGCTACACCTTC. V gene TRBV30 combines with J gene TRBJ1-2, with a possible D match to TRBD1 (6 bases). V gave up 0 bases and J gave up 4 bases, with 9 bases separating them. The CDR3 consists of 13 residues. Germline V gene sequence: CDR1 GTSNPN, CDR2 SVGIG (reference sequence).

The gene calls are TRBV7-9 and TRBJ1-1, with D uncertain. The CDR3 sequence is 14 residues long. Trimming removed 5 bases at V and 2 bases at J, with 12 bases between. Germline CDR1 is SEHNR and CDR2 is FQNEAQ (reference sequence). CDR3 bases: TGTGCCAGCAGCCGGGAAGGTGGTAACACTGAAGCTTTCTTT. Translation gives CASSREGGNTEAFF.

This clone was observed once. This chain links TRBV25-1 with TRBJ2-5; 9 positions match TRBD1. Looked up from germline, CDR1 is MGHDK and CDR2 is SYGVNS. J lost 5 bases, V lost 3 bases, and 10 bases had no gene match. There are 16 residues in the CDR3. CDR3 in amino acids: CASSDLPGQGFETQYF. The DNA for the CDR3 is TGTGCCAGCAGTGATCTTCCGGGACAGGGTTTCGAGACCCAGTACTTC.

The chain carries TRBV24-1 and TRBJ2-7; D is unresolved. CDR3 length: 9 residues. Trimming pared 9 bases from V and 6 bases from J, leaving 5 bases between. CDR1 and CDR2 (germline): KGHDR, SFDVKD. This chain's CDR3 is CATPPEQYV. The DNA for the CDR3 is TGTGCCACCCCACCCGAGCAGTACGTC.

In DNA, the CDR3 is TGTGCCAGCAGCCCTCAGGTTGCAACTAATGAAAAACTGTTTTTT. Its translation is CASSPQVATNEKLFF. V is TRBV11-2 and J is TRBJ1-4; D gene ambiguous. V was cut by 5 bases and J by 0 bases, with 10 bases left in between. The CDR3 covers 15 residues. Germline CDR1 is SGHAT and CDR2 is FQNNGV.

The chain joins TRBV7-2 to TRBJ2-2, with 7 bases that match TRBD2. The CDR3 has 13 amino acids. Germline CDR1 reads SGHTA; CDR2 reads FQGNSA. V was pared by 6 bases and J by 7 bases, with 5 bases of the junction left unmatched. For the CDR3, the DNA is TGTGCCAGCAGTTTACGGGGGGACGGGGAGCTGTTTTTT. Amino acids: CASSLRGDGELFF.

This chain joins TRBV2 and TRBJ1-5, with TRBD1 matching 10 bases. V gave up 6 bases and J gave up 0 bases; unmatched junction bases: 11. CDR1 is SNHLY, CDR2 FYNNEI, per germline. This CDR3 has 18 amino acids. Here the CDR3 reads CASSGTGTGDYSNQPQHF. The CDR3 DNA reads TGTGCCAGCAGCGGAACCGGGACAGGGGACTATAGCAATCAGCCCCAGCATTTT.

The V call is TRBV7-2, the J call TRBJ1-1; D is ambiguous. Deletions cut 1 base from V and 4 bases from J, with 13 bases between. This CDR3 comprises 15 residues. Germline values: CDR1 SGHTA, CDR2 FQGNSA. Written as DNA, the CDR3 is TGTGCCAGCAGCTTAGGATCCAGATTTCTCACTGAAGCTTTCTTT. Its protein product is CASSLGSRFLTEAFF.

The chain links TRBV11-2 to TRBJ2-2; D might be TRBD1 or TRBD2, each matching 5 bases. The length of the CDR3 is 15 residues. V lost 4 bases to trimming and J lost 7 bases, with 16 bases between them. CDR1 is SGHAT and CDR2 is FQNNGV in the germline V gene. The CDR3 nucleotides are TGTGCCAGCAGCTCTTCAACTAGGGGTCGCGGGGAGCTGTTTTTT. This encodes CASSSSTRGRGELFF.

The chain joins TRBV4-3 to TRBJ2-3, with unresolved D. V gave up 1 base and J gave up 4 bases, with 27 bases separating them. This CDR3 has 20 amino acids. From germline, CDR1 is LGHNA and CDR2 YSLEER. Here the CDR3 reads CASSQVFGGLSRDIPDTQYF. Here the CDR3 DNA reads TGCGCCAGCAGCCAAGTCTTTGGTGGGCTTTCCCGAGACATCCCAGATACGCAGTATTTT.

The gene calls are TRBV4-2 and TRBJ1-3; D uncertain. Germline loops: CDR1 LGHNA, CDR2 YNFKEQ. CDR3 length: 15 amino acids. V gave up 0 bases and J gave up 0 bases, with 6 bases separating them. The CDR3 DNA reads as TGTGCCAGCAGCCAAGAAATCTTCTCTGGAAACACCATATATTTT. It codes for CASSQEIFSGNTIYF.

This sequence joins TRBV5-4 and TRBJ2-2; D call uncertain. The germline CDR1 and CDR2 sequences are SGHNT and YYREEE (reference sequence). Trimming left V 0 bases short and J 4 bases short, with 13 bases between. The CDR3 runs 16 residues. This CDR3 reads CASSLARKTPTGELFF. CDR3 DNA: TGTGCCAGCAGCTTGGCGCGTAAGACCCCCACCGGGGAGCTGTTTTTT. The complete variable domain, with remaining parts taken from reference TRBV5-4 and TRBJ2-2, reads ETGVTQSPTHLIKTRGQQVTLRCSSQSGHNTVSWYQQALGQGPQFIFQYYREEENGRGNFPPRFSGLQFPNYSSELNVNALELDDSALYLCASSLARKTPTGELFFGEGSRLTVL.

The rearrangement links TRBV19 to TRBJ1-5; 7 nucleotides match TRBD1. Per germline, CDR1 LNHDA and CDR2 SQIVND (reference sequence). The CDR3 has 13 amino acids. Trimming removed 5 bases from V and 6 bases from J; junction bases left unmatched: 4. The CDR3 protein is CASSDRVVQPQHF. The CDR3 DNA sequence: TGTGCCAGTAGTGACAGGGTTGTTCAGCCCCAGCATTTT.

The chain recombines TRBV14 with TRBJ2-3; D unclear. The CDR3 consists of 14 residues. Trimming shortened V by 3 bases and J by 6 bases, and 13 bases separated the two germline ends. Per the germline V gene, CDR1 is SGHDN and CDR2 is FVKESK. The CDR3, as DNA: TGTGCCAGCAGCCAGCTATTCGTTTCCGATACGCAGTATTTT. As protein: CASSQLFVSDTQYF.

This chain uses TRBV5-6 with TRBJ1-5; TRBD1 matches 8 bases. V lost 4 bases, J lost 0 bases, and 15 bases stayed unmatched. Germline-derived CDR1 and CDR2 are SGHDT and YYEEEE. This CDR3 is built from 19 residues. The CDR3 coding sequence is TGTGCCAGCAGCAGGGGACAGGACTCCGATGGGGGTAGCAATCAGCCCCAGCATTTT. This encodes CASSRGQDSDGGSNQPQHF.

The chain is built from TRBV5-1 and TRBJ1-5; D is uncertain. Germline-derived CDR1 and CDR2 are SGHRS and YFSETQ. Trimming removed 0 bases from V and 6 bases from J, with 10 bases in between. CDR3 length equals 14 residues. The CDR3 loop reads CASSLGVSGQPQHF. CDR3 DNA sequence: TGCGCCAGCAGCTTGGGAGTGAGCGGTCAGCCCCAGCATTTT.